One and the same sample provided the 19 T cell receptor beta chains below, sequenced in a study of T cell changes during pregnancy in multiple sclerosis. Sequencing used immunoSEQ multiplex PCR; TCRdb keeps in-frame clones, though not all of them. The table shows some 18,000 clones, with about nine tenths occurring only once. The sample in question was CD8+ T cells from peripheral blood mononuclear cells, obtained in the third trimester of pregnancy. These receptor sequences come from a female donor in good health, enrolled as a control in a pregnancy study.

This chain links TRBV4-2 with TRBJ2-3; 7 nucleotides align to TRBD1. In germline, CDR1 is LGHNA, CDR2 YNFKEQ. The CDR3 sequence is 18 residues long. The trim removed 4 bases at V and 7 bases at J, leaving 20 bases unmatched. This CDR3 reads CASSPQGVASRTRHTQYF. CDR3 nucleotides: TGTGCCAGCAGCCCCCAGGGGGTAGCTTCTCGTACGAGACATACGCAGTATTTT.

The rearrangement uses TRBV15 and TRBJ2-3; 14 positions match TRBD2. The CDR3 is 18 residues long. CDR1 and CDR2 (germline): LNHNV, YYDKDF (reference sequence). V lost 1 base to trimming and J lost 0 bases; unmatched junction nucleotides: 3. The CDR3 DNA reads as TGTGCCACCAGCAGAGGACTAGCGGGGGGGCCGAGCACAGATACGCAGTATTTT. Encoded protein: CATSRGLAGGPSTDTQYF.

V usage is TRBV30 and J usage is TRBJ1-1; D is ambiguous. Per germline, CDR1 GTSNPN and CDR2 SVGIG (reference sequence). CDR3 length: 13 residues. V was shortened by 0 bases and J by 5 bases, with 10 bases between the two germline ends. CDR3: CAWSVLGGTEAFF. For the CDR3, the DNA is TGTGCCTGGAGTGTACTCGGAGGTACTGAAGCTTTCTTT.

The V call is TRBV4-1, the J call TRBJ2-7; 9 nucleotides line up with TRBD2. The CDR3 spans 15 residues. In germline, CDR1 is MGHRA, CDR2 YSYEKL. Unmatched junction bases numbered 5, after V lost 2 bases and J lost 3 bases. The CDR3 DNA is TGCGCCAGCAGCCAAAGGGCGGGGGGGGACTACGAGCAGTACTTC. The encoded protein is CASSQRAGGDYEQYF.

This CDR3 is CASSQERYEQYF. The CDR3 coding sequence is TGTGCCAGCAGCCAAGAGAGATACGAGCAGTACTTC. The chain uses TRBV14 and TRBJ2-7; D is ambiguous. V was trimmed by 0 bases and J by 4 bases, leaving 4 bases between them. CDR3 length equals 12 residues. Germline V gives CDR1 SGHDN, CDR2 FVKESK.

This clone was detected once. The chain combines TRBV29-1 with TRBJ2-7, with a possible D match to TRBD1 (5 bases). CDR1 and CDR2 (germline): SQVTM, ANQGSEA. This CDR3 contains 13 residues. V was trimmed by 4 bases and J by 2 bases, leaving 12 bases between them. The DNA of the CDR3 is TGCAGCGTTGCTTTCAGGGATCCCTACGAGCAGTACTTC. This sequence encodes CSVAFRDPYEQYF.

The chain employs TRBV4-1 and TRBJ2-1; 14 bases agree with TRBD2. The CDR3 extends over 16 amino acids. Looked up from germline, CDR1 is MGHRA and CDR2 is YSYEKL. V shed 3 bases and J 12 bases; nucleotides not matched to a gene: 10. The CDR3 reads CASSHEGLAGVGWQFF. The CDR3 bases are TGCGCCAGCAGCCACGAGGGACTAGCGGGGGTGGGGTGGCAGTTCTTC.

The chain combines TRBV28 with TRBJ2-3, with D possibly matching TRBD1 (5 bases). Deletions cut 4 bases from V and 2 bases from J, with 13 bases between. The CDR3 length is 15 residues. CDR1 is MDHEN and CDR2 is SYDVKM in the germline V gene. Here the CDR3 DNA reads TGTGCCAGCAGTTGGAGCAGGGCAGCCACAGATACGCAGTATTTT. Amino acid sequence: CASSWSRAATDTQYF.

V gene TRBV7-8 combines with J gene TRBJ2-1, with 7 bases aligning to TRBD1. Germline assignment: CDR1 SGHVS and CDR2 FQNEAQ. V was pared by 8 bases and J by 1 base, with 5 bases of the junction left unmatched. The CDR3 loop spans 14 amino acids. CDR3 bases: TGTGCCAGCGGCCAACAGGGGTCCTACAATGAGCAGTTCTTC. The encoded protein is CASGQQGSYNEQFF.

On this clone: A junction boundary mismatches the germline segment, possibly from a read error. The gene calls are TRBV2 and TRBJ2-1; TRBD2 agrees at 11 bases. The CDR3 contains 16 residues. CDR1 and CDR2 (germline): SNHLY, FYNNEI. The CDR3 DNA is TGTGCCAGCAGGGAAGGGGTAGCGGGGGGGCCCTATGAGCAGTTCTTC. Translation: CASREGVAGGPYEQFF.

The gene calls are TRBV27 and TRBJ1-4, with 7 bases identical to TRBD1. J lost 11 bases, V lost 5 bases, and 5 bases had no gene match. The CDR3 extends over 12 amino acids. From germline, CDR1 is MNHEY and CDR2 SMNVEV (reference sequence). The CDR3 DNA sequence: TGTGCCAGCAGTCTAACACAGGGGAAACTGTTTTTT. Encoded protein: CASSLTQGKLFF.

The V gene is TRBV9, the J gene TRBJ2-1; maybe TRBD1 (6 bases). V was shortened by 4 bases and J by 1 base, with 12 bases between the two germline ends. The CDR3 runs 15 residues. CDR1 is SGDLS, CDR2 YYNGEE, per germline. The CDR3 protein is CASSPRRGSYNEQFF. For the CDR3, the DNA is TGTGCCAGCAGCCCACGTAGGGGGTCCTACAATGAGCAGTTCTTC.

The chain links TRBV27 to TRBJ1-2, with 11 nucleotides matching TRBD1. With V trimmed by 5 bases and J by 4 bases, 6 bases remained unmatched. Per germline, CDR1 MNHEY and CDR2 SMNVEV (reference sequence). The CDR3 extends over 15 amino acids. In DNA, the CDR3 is TGTGCCAGCAGTCAAGGGACAGGGGGAGGCTATGGCTACACCTTC. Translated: CASSQGTGGGYGYTF.

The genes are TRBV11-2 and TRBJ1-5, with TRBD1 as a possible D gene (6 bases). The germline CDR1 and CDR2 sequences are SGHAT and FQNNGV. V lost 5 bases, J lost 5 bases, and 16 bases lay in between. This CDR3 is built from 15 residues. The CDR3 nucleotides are TGTGCCAGCAGCGCCGAGGCAGGGGCATATCAGCCCCAGCATTTT. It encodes CASSAEAGAYQPQHF.

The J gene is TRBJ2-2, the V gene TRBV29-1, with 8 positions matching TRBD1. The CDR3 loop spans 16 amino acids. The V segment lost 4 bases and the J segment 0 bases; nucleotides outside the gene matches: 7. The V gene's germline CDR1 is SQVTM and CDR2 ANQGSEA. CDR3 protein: CSVVGGQGSNTGELFF. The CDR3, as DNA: TGCAGCGTTGTAGGTGGACAGGGCTCGAACACCGGGGAGCTGTTTTTT.

In DNA, the CDR3 is TGTGCCAGCAGCCCCGTAGGGAGCACTGAAGCTTTCTTT. This gives the protein CASSPVGSTEAFF. The chain has TRBV7-9 and TRBJ1-1, with unresolved D. With 5 bases removed from V and 4 bases from J, the gap between germline ends came to 11 bases. CDR1 and CDR2 (germline): SEHNR, FQNEAQ (reference sequence). The CDR3 covers 13 residues.

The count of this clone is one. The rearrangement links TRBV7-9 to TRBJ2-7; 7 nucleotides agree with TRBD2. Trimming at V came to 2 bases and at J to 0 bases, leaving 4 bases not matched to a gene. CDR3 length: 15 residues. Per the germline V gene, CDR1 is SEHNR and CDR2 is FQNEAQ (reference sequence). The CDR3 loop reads CASSLLAGLSYEQYF. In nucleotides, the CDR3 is TGTGCCAGCAGCTTATTAGCGGGTCTCTCCTACGAGCAGTACTTC.

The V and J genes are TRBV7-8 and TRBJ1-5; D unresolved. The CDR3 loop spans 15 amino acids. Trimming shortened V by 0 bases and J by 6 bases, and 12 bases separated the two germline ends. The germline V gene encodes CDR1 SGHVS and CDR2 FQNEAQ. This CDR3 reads CASSLAARAGQPQHF. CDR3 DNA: TGTGCCAGCAGCTTAGCGGCGAGGGCGGGTCAGCCCCAGCATTTT. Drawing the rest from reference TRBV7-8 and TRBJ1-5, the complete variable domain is GAGVSQSPRYKVAKRGQDVALRCDPISGHVSLFWYQQALGQGPEFLTYFQNEAQLDKSGLPSDRFFAERPEGSVSTLKIQRTQQEDSAVYLCASSLAARAGQPQHFGDGTRLSIL.

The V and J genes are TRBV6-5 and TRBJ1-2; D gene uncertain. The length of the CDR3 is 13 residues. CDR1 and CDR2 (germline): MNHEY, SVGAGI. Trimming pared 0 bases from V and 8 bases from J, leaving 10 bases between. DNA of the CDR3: TGTGCCAGCAGTTACTCGGGCGGGGTAGGCTACACCTTC. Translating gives CASSYSGGVGYTF.